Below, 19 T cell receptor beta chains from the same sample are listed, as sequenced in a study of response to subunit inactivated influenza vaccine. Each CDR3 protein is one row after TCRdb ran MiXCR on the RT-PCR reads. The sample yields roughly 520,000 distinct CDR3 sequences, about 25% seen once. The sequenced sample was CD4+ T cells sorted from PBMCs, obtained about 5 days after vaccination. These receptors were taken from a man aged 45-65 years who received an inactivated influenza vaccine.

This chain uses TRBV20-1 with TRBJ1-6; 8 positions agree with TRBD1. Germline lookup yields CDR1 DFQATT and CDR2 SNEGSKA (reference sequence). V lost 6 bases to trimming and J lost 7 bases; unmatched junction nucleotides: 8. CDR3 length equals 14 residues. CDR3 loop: CSAEKDRANSPLHF. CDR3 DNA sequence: TGCAGTGCAGAGAAGGACAGGGCAAATTCACCCCTCCACTTT.

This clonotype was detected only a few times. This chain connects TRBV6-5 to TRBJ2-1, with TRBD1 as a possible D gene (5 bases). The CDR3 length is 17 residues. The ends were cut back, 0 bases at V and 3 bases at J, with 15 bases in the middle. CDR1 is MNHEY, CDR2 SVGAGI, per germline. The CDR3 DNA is TGTGCCAGCAGTTACTCCCTGGGGCAGGGCCACTACAATGAGCAGTTCTTC. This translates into CASSYSLGQGHYNEQFF.

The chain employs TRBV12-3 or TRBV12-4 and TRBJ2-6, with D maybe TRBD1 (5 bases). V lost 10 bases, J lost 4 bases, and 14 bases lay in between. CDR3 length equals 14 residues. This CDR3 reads CAISKGSGANVLTF. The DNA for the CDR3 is TGTGCCATCTCGAAGGGGTCCGGGGCCAACGTCCTGACTTTC.

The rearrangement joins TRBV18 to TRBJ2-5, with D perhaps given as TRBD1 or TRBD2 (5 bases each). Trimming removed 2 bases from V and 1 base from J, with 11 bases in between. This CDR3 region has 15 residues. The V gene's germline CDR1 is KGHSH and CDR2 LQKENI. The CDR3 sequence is CASSPTGPPQETQYF. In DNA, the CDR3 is TGTGCCAGCTCACCAACGGGGCCACCCCAAGAGACCCAGTACTTC.

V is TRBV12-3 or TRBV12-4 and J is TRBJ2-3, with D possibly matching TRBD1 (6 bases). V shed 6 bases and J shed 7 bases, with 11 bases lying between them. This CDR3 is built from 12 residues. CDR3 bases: TGTGCCAGCAGCCCCAGGGGATATACGCAGTATTTT. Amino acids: CASSPRGYTQYF.

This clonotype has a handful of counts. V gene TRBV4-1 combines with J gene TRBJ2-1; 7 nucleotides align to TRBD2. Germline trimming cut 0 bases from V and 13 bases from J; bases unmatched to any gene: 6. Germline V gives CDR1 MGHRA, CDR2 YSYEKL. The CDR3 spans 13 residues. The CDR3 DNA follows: TGCGCCAGCAGCCAAGATTCATCGACTAGCCAGTTCTTC. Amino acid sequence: CASSQDSSTSQFF.

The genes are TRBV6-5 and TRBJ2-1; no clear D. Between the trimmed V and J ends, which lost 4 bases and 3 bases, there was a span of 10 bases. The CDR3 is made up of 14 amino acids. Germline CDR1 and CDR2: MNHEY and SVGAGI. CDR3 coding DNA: TGTGCCAGCAGTTCCTCACAGTACTACAATGAGCAGTTCTTC. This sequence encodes CASSSSQYYNEQFF.

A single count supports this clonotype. In DNA, the CDR3 is TGTGCCAGTAGGGTGGCCGTAACAGATACGCAGTATTTT. Encoded protein: CASRVAVTDTQYF. The V call is TRBV19, the J call TRBJ2-3; D is undetermined. Germline V gives CDR1 LNHDA, CDR2 SQIVND (reference sequence). The CDR3 loop spans 13 amino acids. V was cut by 6 bases and J by 3 bases, with 10 bases left in between.

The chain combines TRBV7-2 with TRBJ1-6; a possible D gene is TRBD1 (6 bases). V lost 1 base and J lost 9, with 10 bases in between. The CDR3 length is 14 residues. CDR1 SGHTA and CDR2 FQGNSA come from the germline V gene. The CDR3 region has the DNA TGTGCCAGCAGCTTAGAGCAGGGGCTTTCACCCCTCCACTTT. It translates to CASSLEQGLSPLHF.

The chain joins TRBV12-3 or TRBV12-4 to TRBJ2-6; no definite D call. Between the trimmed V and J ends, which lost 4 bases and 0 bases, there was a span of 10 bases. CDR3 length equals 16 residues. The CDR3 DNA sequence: TGTGCCAGCAGTTCACCCACAAGCTCTGGGGCCAACGTCCTGACTTTC. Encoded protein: CASSSPTSSGANVLTF.

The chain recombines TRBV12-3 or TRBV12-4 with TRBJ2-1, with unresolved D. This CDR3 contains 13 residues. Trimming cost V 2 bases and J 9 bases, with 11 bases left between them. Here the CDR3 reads CASSLRELGEQFF. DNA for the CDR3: TGTGCCAGCAGTTTACGCGAATTGGGTGAGCAGTTCTTC.

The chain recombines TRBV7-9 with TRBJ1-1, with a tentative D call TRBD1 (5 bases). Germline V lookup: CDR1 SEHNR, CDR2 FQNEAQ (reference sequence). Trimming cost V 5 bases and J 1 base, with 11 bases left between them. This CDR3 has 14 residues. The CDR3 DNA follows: TGTGCCAGCAGCGGGGGGACGGCGAACACTGAAGCTTTCTTT. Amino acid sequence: CASSGGTANTEAFF.

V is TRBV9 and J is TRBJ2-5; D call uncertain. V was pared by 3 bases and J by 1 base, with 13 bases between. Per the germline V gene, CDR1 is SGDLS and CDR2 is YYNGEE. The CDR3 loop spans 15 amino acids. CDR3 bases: TGTGCCAGCAGCGCTGACCTTGCAGGCCAAGAGACCCAGTACTTC. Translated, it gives CASSADLAGQETQYF.

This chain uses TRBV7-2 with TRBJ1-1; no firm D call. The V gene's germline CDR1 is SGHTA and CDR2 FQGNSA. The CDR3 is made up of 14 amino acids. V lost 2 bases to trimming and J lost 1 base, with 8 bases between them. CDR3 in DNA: TGTGCCAGCAGCTTACTTACACAGAACACTGAAGCTTTCTTT. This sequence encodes CASSLLTQNTEAFF.

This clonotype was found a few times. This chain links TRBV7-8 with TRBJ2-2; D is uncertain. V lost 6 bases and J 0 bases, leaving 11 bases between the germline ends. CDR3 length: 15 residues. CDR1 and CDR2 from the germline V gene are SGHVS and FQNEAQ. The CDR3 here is CASSRPMSNTGELFF. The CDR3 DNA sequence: TGTGCCAGCAGTCGCCCTATGTCGAACACCGGGGAGCTGTTTTTT.

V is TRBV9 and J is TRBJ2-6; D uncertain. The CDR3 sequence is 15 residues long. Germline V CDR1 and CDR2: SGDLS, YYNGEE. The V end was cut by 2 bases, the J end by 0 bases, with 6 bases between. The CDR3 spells CASSVQSSGANVLTF. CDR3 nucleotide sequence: TGTGCCAGCAGCGTTCAGAGCTCTGGGGCCAACGTCCTGACTTTC.

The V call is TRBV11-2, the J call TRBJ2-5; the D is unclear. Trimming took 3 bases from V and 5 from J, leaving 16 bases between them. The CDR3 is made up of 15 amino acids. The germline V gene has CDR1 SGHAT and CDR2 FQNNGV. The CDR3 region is CASSFDSNSRETQYF. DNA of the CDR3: TGTGCCAGCAGCTTCGATTCGAATAGTAGGGAGACCCAGTACTTC.

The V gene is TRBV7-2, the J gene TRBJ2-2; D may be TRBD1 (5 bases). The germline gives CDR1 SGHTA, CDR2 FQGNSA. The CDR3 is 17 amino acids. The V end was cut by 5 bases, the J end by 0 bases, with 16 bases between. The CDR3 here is CASSRTIQDTNTGELFF. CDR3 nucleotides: TGTGCCAGCAGCCGAACCATACAGGACACGAACACCGGGGAGCTGTTTTTT. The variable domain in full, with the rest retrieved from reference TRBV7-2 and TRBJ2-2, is GAGVSQSPSNKVTEKGKDVELRCDPISGHTALYWYRQSLGQGLEFLIYFQGNSAPDKSGLPSDRFSAERTGGSVSTLTIQRTQQEDSAVYLCASSRTIQDTNTGELFFGEGSRLTVL.

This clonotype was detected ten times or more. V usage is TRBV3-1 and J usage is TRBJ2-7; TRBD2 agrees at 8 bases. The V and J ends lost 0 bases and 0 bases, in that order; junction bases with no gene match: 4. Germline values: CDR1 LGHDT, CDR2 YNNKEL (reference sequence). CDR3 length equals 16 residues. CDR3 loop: CASSQDPSGSSYEQYF. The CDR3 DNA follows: TGTGCCAGCAGCCAAGATCCTAGCGGGTCCTCCTACGAGCAGTACTTC.